This entry lists 25 T cell receptor beta chains sequenced from one sample in a study of cytomegalovirus exposure and HLA in healthy donors. Here immunoSEQ multiplex PCR was the method, and the copy in TCRdb shows in-frame clones only, minus some. Among 240,000 or so clones listed, 75% to 90% were seen once. Sequenced input: PBMCs. Receptor source: a woman aged 25 to 45 in good health and CMV-seropositive.

V usage is TRBV18 and J usage is TRBJ2-5; tentative D call: TRBD2 (5 bases). CDR1 KGHSH and CDR2 LQKENI come from the germline V gene. V dropped 2 bases and J dropped 4 bases, with 5 bases sitting between them. There are 12 residues in the CDR3. The CDR3 protein is CASSPEGETQYF. Written as DNA, the CDR3 is TGTGCCAGCTCACCAGAGGGAGAGACCCAGTACTTC.

V gene TRBV19 combines with J gene TRBJ1-2; TRBD1 is a possible D gene (6 bases). V dropped 3 bases and J dropped 7 bases, with 18 bases sitting between them. The germline gives CDR1 LNHDA, CDR2 SQIVND (reference sequence). The CDR3 is 15 residues long. CDR3 loop: CASSMGPLETGGYTF. CDR3 coding DNA: TGTGCCAGTAGTATGGGACCTCTCGAGACAGGTGGCTACACCTTC.

This clone came up once. The V gene is TRBV11-3, the J gene TRBJ1-1; D gene ambiguous. Germline CDR1 is SGHNT and CDR2 is YENEEA. V dropped 0 bases and J dropped 4 bases, with 12 bases sitting between them. The CDR3 has 15 residues. DNA for the CDR3: TGTGCCAGCAGCTTAGATCAAAAATTGGCCACTGAAGCTTTCTTT. Its protein is CASSLDQKLATEAFF.

In its sample, this clone was seen once. The chain employs TRBV5-6 and TRBJ1-4; TRBD1 might be the D (6 bases). The CDR3 contains 17 residues. Looked up from germline, CDR1 is SGHDT and CDR2 is YYEEEE. V shed 1 base and J shed 0 bases, with 13 bases lying between them. Here the CDR3 reads CASSLFGGATTNEKLFF. The CDR3 DNA reads as TGTGCCAGCAGCTTGTTTGGGGGCGCGACAACTAATGAAAAACTGTTTTTT.

The CDR3 nucleotides read TGTGCCAGCAGCTTTCAGGCCGCTACCGGGGAGCTGTTTTTT. Its translation is CASSFQAATGELFF. This chain joins TRBV11-2 and TRBJ2-2; D unresolved. CDR1 and CDR2 (germline): SGHAT, FQNNGV. V was pared by 3 bases and J by 5 bases, with 10 bases between. The CDR3 is 14 amino acids. The variable domain in full, with the rest retrieved from reference TRBV11-2 and TRBJ2-2, is EAGVAQSPRYKIIEKRQSVAFWCNPISGHATLYWYQQILGQGPKLLIQFQNNGVVDDSQLPKDRFSAERLKGVDSTLKIQPAKLEDSAVYLCASSFQAATGELFFGEGSRLTVL.

The chain joins TRBV6-1 to TRBJ2-4; D may be TRBD1 (6 bases). From germline, CDR1 is MNHNS and CDR2 SASEGT. V lost 4 bases, J lost 1 base, and 17 bases lay in between. This CDR3 region has 17 residues. CDR3 protein: CASSVGYKQGAKNIQYF. As DNA, the CDR3 is TGTGCCAGCAGTGTAGGATACAAACAGGGCGCCAAAAACATTCAGTACTTC.

For this clone: This sample also contains other DNA sequences that code for the same CDR3. This sequence joins TRBV27 and TRBJ2-7, with TRBD1 matching 9 bases. Germline loops: CDR1 MNHEY, CDR2 SMNVEV (reference sequence). This CDR3 has 13 residues. J lost 5 bases, V lost 8 bases, and 7 bases had no gene match. In nucleotides, the CDR3 is TGTGCCAGCCGGGGACAGGGTGTTGACGAGCAGTACTTC. This sequence encodes CASRGQGVDEQYF.

In its sample, this clone was seen a few times. The rearrangement joins TRBV2 to TRBJ2-1; TRBD2 matches at 13 bases. V trimming: 0 bases; J trimming: 6 bases; junction bases outside the gene matches: 11. Germline loops: CDR1 SNHLY, CDR2 FYNNEI. The CDR3 has 19 residues. The CDR3 spells CASSEALRWGLAGRNEQFF. As DNA, the CDR3 is TGTGCCAGCAGTGAAGCGCTTCGGTGGGGACTAGCGGGACGCAATGAGCAGTTCTTC.

The rearrangement links TRBV11-2 to TRBJ2-5; 11 bases agree with TRBD1. With 1 base clipped from V and 1 base from J, the junction kept 5 bases outside the gene matches. The CDR3 extends over 17 amino acids. Germline V gives CDR1 SGHAT, CDR2 FQNNGV. The DNA for the CDR3 is TGTGCCAGCAGCTTAGGGACAGGGGGCCTCTTCCAAGAGACCCAGTACTTC. It translates to CASSLGTGGLFQETQYF. Full variable domain (remainder filled in from reference TRBV11-2 and TRBJ2-5): EAGVAQSPRYKIIEKRQSVAFWCNPISGHATLYWYQQILGQGPKLLIQFQNNGVVDDSQLPKDRFSAERLKGVDSTLKIQPAKLEDSAVYLCASSLGTGGLFQETQYFGPGTRLLVL.

V gene TRBV13 combines with J gene TRBJ2-5; 10 bases are shared with TRBD2. With 5 bases clipped from V and 2 bases from J, the junction kept 5 bases outside the gene matches. The CDR3 has 15 residues. Germline values: CDR1 PRHDT, CDR2 FYEKMQ (reference sequence). Written as DNA, the CDR3 is TGTGCCAGCAGCATCGGGACTAGCGTTCAAGAGACCCAGTACTTC. As protein: CASSIGTSVQETQYF. Complete variable domain (other parts from reference TRBV13 and TRBJ2-5): AAGVIQSPRHLIKEKRETATLKCYPIPRHDTVYWYQQGPGQDPQFLISFYEKMQSDKGSIPDRFSAQQFSDYHSELNMSSLELGDSALYFCASSIGTSVQETQYFGPGTRLLVL.

V is TRBV5-5 and J is TRBJ2-7; D is ambiguous. The V and J ends lost 0 bases and 0 bases respectively, with 10 bases between them. CDR1 and CDR2 from the germline V gene are SGHKS and YYEKEE (reference sequence). The CDR3 contains 15 residues. The CDR3 spells CASSLVYPSSYEQYF. The CDR3 DNA reads TGTGCCAGCAGCTTGGTGTATCCTAGCTCCTACGAGCAGTACTTC.

V is TRBV23-1 and J is TRBJ2-1; tentative D call: TRBD2 (6 bases). TRBV23-1 is an open reading frame, and its role is uncertain. This CDR3 contains 17 residues. V shed 2 bases and J shed 1 base, with 15 bases lying between them. CDR3 loop: CASSQGGERVSYNEQFF. As DNA, the CDR3 is TGCGCCAGCAGTCAAGGCGGGGAGCGCGTTTCCTACAATGAGCAGTTCTTC.

The genes are TRBV28 and TRBJ2-5; TRBD2 might be the D (7 bases). V shed 11 bases and J shed 5 bases, with 18 bases lying between them. Germline CDR1 and CDR2: MDHEN and SYDVKM. The CDR3 spans 13 residues. DNA of the CDR3: TGTGCCCTAAGTGGTGCGGGGGCGGAGACCCAGTACTTC. Its translation is CALSGAGAETQYF.

The rearrangement links TRBV9 to TRBJ2-2, with 10 bases fitting TRBD1. The CDR3 runs to 15 residues. With V trimmed by 4 bases and J by 6 bases, 6 bases remained unmatched. From germline, CDR1 is SGDLS and CDR2 YYNGEE. CDR3 bases: TGTGCCAGCAGCCCAGGGACAGGGGCCGCCGGGGAGCTGTTTTTT. It translates to CASSPGTGAAGELFF.

This clone has only a few counts. The gene calls are TRBV29-1 and TRBJ1-1, with 7 bases aligning to TRBD1. CDR1 is SQVTM, CDR2 ANQGSEA, per germline. V lost 5 bases, J lost 7 bases, and 10 bases stayed unmatched. CDR3 length: 13 residues. Here the CDR3 reads CSVHTGDGGEAFF. In nucleotides, the CDR3 is TGCAGCGTTCACACAGGGGACGGGGGTGAAGCTTTCTTT.

The chain links TRBV27 to TRBJ1-1, with D possibly TRBD1 on 5 matching bases. V was trimmed by 1 base and J by 0 bases, leaving 15 bases between them. Germline values: CDR1 MNHEY, CDR2 SMNVEV (reference sequence). The CDR3 is 17 amino acids. CDR3 region: CASSLLGGVNMNTEAFF. In nucleotides, the CDR3 is TGTGCCAGCAGTTTATTAGGAGGGGTCAACATGAACACTGAAGCTTTCTTT.

J is TRBJ2-1 and V is TRBV27; unclear D gene. This CDR3 contains 16 residues. Deletions cut 5 bases from V and 5 bases from J, with 19 bases between. Germline values: CDR1 MNHEY, CDR2 SMNVEV (reference sequence). The CDR3 spells CASSPPARFFHNEQFF. CDR3 nucleotides: TGTGCCAGCAGTCCGCCCGCTAGATTTTTCCACAATGAGCAGTTCTTC.

This chain connects TRBV4-1 to TRBJ2-2; 8 nucleotides match TRBD1. With 4 bases clipped from V and 1 base from J, the junction kept 2 bases outside the gene matches. The CDR3 covers 15 residues. Germline V gives CDR1 MGHRA, CDR2 YSYEKL. This CDR3 is CASSRGTGNTGELFF. The CDR3 nucleotides are TGCGCCAGCAGCCGTGGGACAGGGAACACCGGGGAGCTGTTTTTT.

The rearrangement uses TRBV5-4 and TRBJ2-4; the D gene is possibly TRBD1 (6 bases). Trimming cost V 4 bases and J 0 bases, with 14 bases left between them. Germline-derived CDR1 and CDR2 are SGHNT and YYREEE (reference sequence). The CDR3 contains 16 residues. As DNA, the CDR3 is TGTGCCAGCAGCCACGGTGGGGGCAGAGCCAAAAACATTCAGTACTTC. It encodes CASSHGGGRAKNIQYF.

The chain carries TRBV5-1 and TRBJ2-1; 9 nucleotides line up with TRBD1. This CDR3 has 15 residues. Germline V CDR1 and CDR2: SGHRS, YFSETQ. V shed 4 bases, J shed 5 bases, and the junction held 7 bases outside the gene matches. The chain's CDR3 is CASSLGTGRDNEQFF. The CDR3 nucleotides read TGCGCCAGCAGCCTAGGGACAGGGCGAGACAATGAGCAGTTCTTC.

The rearrangement uses TRBV9 and TRBJ2-5, with TRBD2 matching 7 bases. The V segment lost 0 bases and the J segment 3 bases; nucleotides outside the gene matches: 5. Germline V gene lookup returns CDR1 SGDLS and CDR2 YYNGEE. The length of the CDR3 is 15 residues. DNA for the CDR3: TGTGCCAGCAGCGTAGCAGCGGGAATAGAAGAGACCCAGTACTTC. It translates to CASSVAAGIEETQYF.

In this sample, this clone turned up a few times. The chain couples TRBV25-1 to TRBJ2-2; a possible D gene is TRBD1 (6 bases). V was trimmed by 1 base and J by 4 bases, leaving 7 bases between them. This CDR3 comprises 14 residues. Germline CDR1 reads MGHDK; CDR2 reads SYGVNS. DNA of the CDR3: TGTGCCAGCAGTGAATCCAGGGGCACCGGGGAGCTGTTTTTT. It codes for CASSESRGTGELFF.

V gene TRBV9 combines with J gene TRBJ2-7, with 7 nucleotides matching TRBD2. The germline CDR1 and CDR2 sequences are SGDLS and YYNGEE. The ends lost 0 bases at V and 3 bases at J; junction bases unmatched: 6. The CDR3 has 15 amino acids. CDR3 region: CASSVVPSGVYEQYF. The CDR3, as DNA: TGTGCCAGCAGCGTAGTGCCTAGCGGAGTCTACGAGCAGTACTTC.

The chain is built from TRBV19 and TRBJ1-2; 8 positions match TRBD1. V shed 4 bases and J 0 bases; nucleotides not matched to a gene: 4. CDR3 length: 15 residues. CDR1 and CDR2 from the germline V gene are LNHDA and SQIVND (reference sequence). Here the CDR3 DNA reads TGTGCCAGTAGTAATCGACAGGGGCCTAACTATGGCTACACCTTC. It translates to CASSNRQGPNYGYTF.

The rearrangement links TRBV5-4 to TRBJ1-1; D is perhaps TRBD1 (5 bases). V shed 10 bases and J shed 5 bases, with 12 bases lying between them. The CDR3 consists of 11 residues. CDR1 and CDR2 (germline): SGHNT, YYREEE (reference sequence). The CDR3 is CAGQGETEAFF. Written as DNA, the CDR3 is TGTGCCGGTCAGGGCGAAACTGAAGCTTTCTTT.